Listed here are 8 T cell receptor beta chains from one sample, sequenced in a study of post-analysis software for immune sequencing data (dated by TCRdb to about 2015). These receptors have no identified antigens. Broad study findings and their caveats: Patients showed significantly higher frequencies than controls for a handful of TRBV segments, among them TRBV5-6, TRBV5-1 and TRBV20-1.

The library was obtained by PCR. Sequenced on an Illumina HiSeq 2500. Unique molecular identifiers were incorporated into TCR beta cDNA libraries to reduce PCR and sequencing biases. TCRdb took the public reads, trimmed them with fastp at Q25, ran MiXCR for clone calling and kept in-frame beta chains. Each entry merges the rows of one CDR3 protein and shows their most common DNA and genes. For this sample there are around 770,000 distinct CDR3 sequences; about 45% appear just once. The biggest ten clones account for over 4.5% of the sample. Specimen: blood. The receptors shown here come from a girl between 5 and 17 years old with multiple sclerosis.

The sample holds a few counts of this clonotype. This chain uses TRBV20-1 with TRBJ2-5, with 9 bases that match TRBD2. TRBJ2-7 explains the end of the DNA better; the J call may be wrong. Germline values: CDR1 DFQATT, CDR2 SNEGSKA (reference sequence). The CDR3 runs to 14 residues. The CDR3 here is CSARGGGRGYEQYF. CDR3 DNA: TGCAGTGCTAGAGGCGGCGGGAGGGGGTACGAGCAGTACTTC.

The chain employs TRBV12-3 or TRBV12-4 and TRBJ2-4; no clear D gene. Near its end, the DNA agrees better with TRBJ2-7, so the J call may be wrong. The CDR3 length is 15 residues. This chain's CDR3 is CASSFMVDSLYEQYF. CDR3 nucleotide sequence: TGTGCCAGCAGTTTTATGGTTGACTCCCTTTACGAGCAGTACTTC.

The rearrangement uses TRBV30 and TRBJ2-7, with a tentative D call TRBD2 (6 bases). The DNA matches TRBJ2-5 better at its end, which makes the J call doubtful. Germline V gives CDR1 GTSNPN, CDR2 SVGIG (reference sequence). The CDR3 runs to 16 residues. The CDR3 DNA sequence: TGTGCCTGGAGTGAGGATGCGGGGTTAGGGTCGGAGACCCAGTACTTC. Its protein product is CAWSEDAGLGSETQYF.

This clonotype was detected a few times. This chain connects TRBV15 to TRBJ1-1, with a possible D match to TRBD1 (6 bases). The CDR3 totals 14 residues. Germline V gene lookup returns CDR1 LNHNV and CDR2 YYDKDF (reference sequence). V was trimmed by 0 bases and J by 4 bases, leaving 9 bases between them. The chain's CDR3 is CATSRDEGGTEAFF. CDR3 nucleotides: TGTGCCACCAGCAGAGATGAAGGGGGCACTGAAGCTTTCTTT.

The CDR3 nucleotides read TGCAGCGTTGGAGTTACGGGCCTCTCCGCCTACGAGCAGTACTTC. Translated, it gives CSVGVTGLSAYEQYF. The chain uses TRBV29-1 and TRBJ2-7; D gene uncertain. The germline CDR1 and CDR2 sequences are SQVTM and ANQGSEA. Trimming took off 4 bases at V and 2 bases at J, with 18 bases between the two ends. CDR3 size: 15 residues.

CDR3 DNA sequence: TGTGCCAGCAGCTCATCGGCTAGCGGGTTGAATGAGCAGTACTTC. It codes for CASSSSASGLNEQYF. This chain links TRBV7-3 with TRBJ2-1; 8 nucleotides line up with TRBD2. With the DNA end fitting TRBJ2-7 better, the J assignment may be wrong. The CDR3 has 15 residues. CDR1 is SGHTA and CDR2 is FQGTGA in the germline V gene.

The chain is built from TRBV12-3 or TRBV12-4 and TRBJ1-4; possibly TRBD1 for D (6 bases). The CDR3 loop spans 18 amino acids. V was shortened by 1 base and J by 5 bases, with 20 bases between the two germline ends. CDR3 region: CASSLELLRGRMNEKLFF. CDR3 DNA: TGTGCCAGCAGTTTAGAACTCCTCCGGGGGCGGATGAATGAAAAACTGTTTTTT.

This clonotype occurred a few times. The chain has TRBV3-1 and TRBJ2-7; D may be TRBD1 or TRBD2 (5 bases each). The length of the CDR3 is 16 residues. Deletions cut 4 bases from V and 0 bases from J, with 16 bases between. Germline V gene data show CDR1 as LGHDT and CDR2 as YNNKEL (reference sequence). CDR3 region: CASSPRGRLASYEQYF. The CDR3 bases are TGTGCCAGCAGCCCTCGGGGCCGACTGGCCTCCTACGAGCAGTACTTC.